These 23 T cell receptor beta chains were all obtained from the same sample, sequenced in a study of cytomegalovirus exposure and HLA in healthy donors. The PCR had 60 Vbeta and 13 Jbeta primers. Generated by immunoSEQ multiplex PCR, the TCRdb table keeps only in-frame clones and is missing some. The data contain some 110,000 clones, about an eighth of them singletons. Sequences were obtained from PBMCs. The receptors were sampled from a man between 35 and 55 years old in good health and CMV-seropositive.

The chain links TRBV10-2 to TRBJ1-5, with 9 positions matching TRBD1. V lost 5 bases, J lost 10 bases, and 3 bases stayed unmatched. CDR1 and CDR2 (germline): WSHSY, SAAADI. The CDR3 totals 12 residues. The CDR3 protein is CASSRQGVPQHF. The CDR3 DNA reads as TGCGCCAGCAGTCGACAGGGGGTACCCCAGCATTTT.

This clone came up a few times. The rearrangement joins TRBV11-2 to TRBJ2-5, with D maybe TRBD2 (6 bases). V shed 5 bases and J shed 1 base, with 14 bases lying between them. Germline values: CDR1 SGHAT, CDR2 FQNNGV. This CDR3 region has 15 residues. The CDR3 region is CASSASLAFQETQYF. The DNA of the CDR3 is TGTGCCAGCAGCGCGAGCCTAGCGTTCCAAGAGACCCAGTACTTC.

This sequence joins TRBV28 and TRBJ1-1; 8 nucleotides agree with TRBD1. J was trimmed by 1 base and V by 4 bases; bases with no gene match: 5. This CDR3 spans 15 amino acids. In germline, CDR1 is MDHEN, CDR2 SYDVKM. CDR3 protein: CASSSGGLRNTEAFF. In nucleotides, the CDR3 is TGTGCCAGCAGTTCAGGGGGCCTTCGGAACACTGAAGCTTTCTTT.

The CDR3 reads CASSQTEANEKLFF. DNA for the CDR3: TGTGCCAGCAGCCAAACAGAAGCTAATGAAAAACTGTTTTTT. The V and J genes are TRBV7-6 and TRBJ1-4; D is undetermined. CDR3 length equals 14 residues. The V end lost 5 bases, the J end lost 3 bases, and 10 bases lay between the germline ends. Germline V lookup: CDR1 SGHVS, CDR2 FNYEAQ.

This clone has just a few counts. The rearrangement links TRBV4-1 to TRBJ2-5, with 7 positions matching TRBD2. The junction had 2 bases not matched to a gene; V was cut back by 4 bases and J by 0 bases. This CDR3 has 14 amino acids. Germline V gene sequence: CDR1 MGHRA, CDR2 YSYEKL. The CDR3 nucleotides are TGCGCCAGCAGCCGGGGGACTAACCAAGAGACCCAGTACTTC. The encoded protein is CASSRGTNQETQYF.

This clone turned up a few times. The chain joins TRBV6-1 to TRBJ1-1, with unresolved D. Deletions cut 6 bases from V and 1 base from J, with 15 bases between. The CDR3 sequence is 15 residues long. CDR1 and CDR2 (germline): MNHNS, SASEGT. In DNA form, the CDR3 reads TGTGCCAGCAGCCCGTCTGGGCCGAGGAACACTGAAGCTTTCTTT. As protein: CASSPSGPRNTEAFF.

This clone was counted between two and nine times. The rearrangement joins TRBV27 to TRBJ2-3; the D is unclear. This CDR3 has 11 amino acids. The V end was cut by 7 bases, the J end by 0 bases, with 2 bases between. Germline assignment: CDR1 MNHEY and CDR2 SMNVEV (reference sequence). The CDR3 DNA is TGTGCCAGCACTAGCACAGATACGCAGTATTTT. Encoded protein: CASTSTDTQYF.

The chain links TRBV6-5 to TRBJ2-2, with 7 nucleotides matching TRBD2. Germline V gives CDR1 MNHEY, CDR2 SVGAGI. The CDR3 covers 12 residues. The CDR3 is CVSGTNTGELFF. As DNA, the CDR3 is TGTGTAAGCGGGACGAACACCGGGGAGCTGTTTTTT.

The gene calls are TRBV6-1 and TRBJ2-7; perhaps TRBD2 as D (7 bases). CDR1 is MNHNS and CDR2 is SASEGT in the germline V gene. With 3 bases removed from V and 7 bases from J, the gap between germline ends came to 22 bases. The CDR3 runs 16 residues. The CDR3 bases are TGTGCCAGCAGTGAGAAGCGGGAAGGGGGGGCGGGGGAGCAGTACTTC. Protein: CASSEKREGGAGEQYF.

This clone came up a few times. The CDR3 region is CAISESGGPNQPQHF. The CDR3 DNA reads as TGTGCCATCAGTGAGTCGGGGGGGCCTAATCAGCCCCAGCATTTT. The chain uses TRBV10-3 and TRBJ1-5; D is perhaps TRBD1 (6 bases). Looked up from germline, CDR1 is ENHRY and CDR2 is SYGVKD. CDR3 length: 15 amino acids. V lost 0 bases to trimming and J lost 4 bases, with 10 bases between them.

On this clone: Its ends do not fully match the called genes, so a read error is possible. The chain carries TRBV18 and TRBJ2-7; the D gene is possibly TRBD1 (5 bases). This CDR3 spans 16 amino acids. CDR1 is KGHSH, CDR2 LQKENI, per germline. The CDR3 loop reads CASSPLGQLASYEQYF. CDR3 nucleotides: TGTGCCAGCTCCCCACTGGGGCAGCTCGCCTCCTACGAGCAGTACTTC.

This chain connects TRBV4-3 to TRBJ2-7; 14 bases align to TRBD2. This CDR3 has 15 amino acids. CDR1 is LGHNA, CDR2 YSLEER, per germline. After removal of 4 bases from V and 8 bases from J, the junction contained 7 bases not matched to a gene. The DNA for the CDR3 is TGCGCCAGCAGCCGAGGACTAGCGGGAGGTAGCAAGCAGTACTTC. The encoded protein is CASSRGLAGGSKQYF.

The rearrangement uses TRBV19 and TRBJ1-5; D remains unclear. The CDR3 sequence is 16 residues long. The V end lost 5 bases, the J end lost 6 bases, and 20 bases lay between the germline ends. CDR1 and CDR2 from the germline V gene are LNHDA and SQIVND (reference sequence). CDR3: CASSPPPGVLVQPQHF. As DNA, the CDR3 is TGTGCCAGTAGTCCCCCGCCGGGTGTTCTAGTTCAGCCCCAGCATTTT.

The chain employs TRBV27 and TRBJ2-1, with D perhaps TRBD2 (5 bases). This CDR3 is built from 18 residues. CDR1 and CDR2 (germline): MNHEY, SMNVEV (reference sequence). Trimming stripped 7 bases from V and 4 bases from J, with 26 bases between. CDR3 DNA sequence: TGTGCCAGCAAGTATAGAAGCAGCCTTCTTGGAGGTTACAATGAGCAGTTCTTC. Amino acids: CASKYRSSLLGGYNEQFF.

This clone showed up just a few times. The J gene is TRBJ2-1, the V gene TRBV27; 9 nucleotides match TRBD2. CDR1 is MNHEY, CDR2 SMNVEV, per germline (reference sequence). The CDR3 has 14 amino acids. V lost 7 bases, J lost 6 bases, and 7 bases stayed unmatched. In DNA, the CDR3 is TGTGCCAGCACCCGCGGGAGGGCCTCCAATGAGCAGTTCTTC. It specifies CASTRGRASNEQFF.

Points on this clone: One end of the junction varies from germline; a read error may be responsible. The chain links TRBV4-2 to TRBJ2-7; 9 positions agree with TRBD1. The CDR3 covers 17 residues. Germline-derived CDR1 and CDR2 are LGHNA and YNFKEQ. CDR3 protein: CASSHYRTGQGSDEQYF. The CDR3 coding sequence is TGTGCCAGCAGCCACTACAGAACGGGACAGGGCTCCGACGAGCAGTACTTC.

CDR3 region: CASRRPTGQGHGYTF. As DNA, the CDR3 is TGTGCCAGCAGACGACCCACGGGACAGGGGCATGGCTACACCTTC. The chain links TRBV28 to TRBJ1-2; 10 bases fit TRBD1. The V segment lost 6 bases and the J segment 6 bases; nucleotides outside the gene matches: 10. Germline V lookup: CDR1 MDHEN, CDR2 SYDVKM. The CDR3 spans 15 residues.

The chain is built from TRBV4-2 and TRBJ1-1; tentative D call: TRBD1 (6 bases). Deletions cut 0 bases from V and 6 bases from J, with 14 bases between. Germline V lookup: CDR1 LGHNA, CDR2 YNFKEQ. CDR3 size: 15 residues. The CDR3 here is CASSQERGGVSEAFF. The CDR3 nucleotides read TGTGCCAGCAGCCAAGAAAGGGGGGGGGTCTCTGAAGCTTTCTTT.

The CDR3 protein is CASSFRRAPYEQYF. The CDR3 coding sequence is TGTGCCAGCAGCTTCCGGCGGGCCCCCTACGAGCAGTACTTC. V and J are TRBV5-7 and TRBJ2-7, with TRBD2 as a possible D gene (5 bases). TRBV5-7 carries the ORF label, with uncertain function. The CDR3 is made up of 14 amino acids. V gave up 2 bases and J gave up 2 bases, with 11 bases separating them.

A few counts support this clone. The chain has TRBV27 and TRBJ1-2, with 7 positions matching TRBD1. The CDR3 has 18 residues. V shed 6 bases, J shed 4 bases, and the junction held 20 bases outside the gene matches. Germline CDR1 MNHEY, CDR2 SMNVEV (reference sequence). This CDR3 is CASSPLPWGDSGSYGYTF. CDR3 in DNA: TGTGCCAGCAGCCCCCTTCCTTGGGGGGACAGCGGAAGCTATGGCTACACCTTC.

The rearrangement joins TRBV5-4 to TRBJ2-7; 9 bases fit TRBD1. CDR1 SGHNT and CDR2 YYREEE come from the germline V gene (reference sequence). After removal of 4 bases from V and 0 bases from J, the junction contained 5 bases not matched to a gene. The CDR3 extends over 15 amino acids. CDR3 sequence reads: CASSPGQGSSYEQYF. The CDR3 region has the DNA TGTGCCAGCAGCCCCGGACAGGGGAGCTCCTACGAGCAGTACTTC.

This chain uses TRBV5-1 with TRBJ1-1; tentatively, D is TRBD1 (5 bases). Trimming took 5 bases from V and 1 from J, leaving 12 bases between them. Looked up from germline, CDR1 is SGHRS and CDR2 is YFSETQ. This CDR3 is 14 amino acids long. CDR3 sequence reads: CASRRLGGNTEAFF. The CDR3 region has the DNA TGCGCCAGCAGACGCCTGGGGGGGAACACTGAAGCTTTCTTT.

The table lists this clone with a few counts. This rearrangement joins TRBV29-1 to TRBJ2-3; D perhaps matches TRBD2 (5 bases). V was pared by 0 bases and J by 1 base, with 5 bases between. The CDR3 is 13 amino acids. Germline CDR1 reads SQVTM; CDR2 reads ANQGSEA. CDR3 in DNA: TGCAGCGTTGAAGACGGGGGCACAGATACGCAGTATTTT. This sequence encodes CSVEDGGTDTQYF.